This T cell receptor beta chain was identified in a study of identical twins. General observations from the study: Fewer insertions were carried by abundant cord blood beta clonotypes, but none was seen in memory repertoires.

A single record per CDR3 protein comes from TCRdb applying MiXCR to the 5' RACE reads. The sample consists of about 520,000 distinct CDR3 sequences, less than 25% of them appearing once. Germline assignment: CDR1 LGHDT and CDR2 YNNKEL (reference sequence). Trimming at V came to 4 bases and at J to 5 bases, leaving 11 bases not matched to a gene. The CDR3 has 17 residues. A few counts support this clonotype. Its antigen is not known. In addition, the sample was reused for a study of T cells expressing NK-cell markers. From that study: One observes that, in several donors, these clonotypes were also the leading ones within the CD3+CD56-NKG2C+ fraction.

The sequenced material came from CD4+ T cells sorted from blood. This chain uses TRBV3-1 with TRBJ2-3; TRBD2 agrees at 11 bases. This clonotype was obtained from a woman between 18 and 29 years old in good health. The CDR3 sequence is CASSPYYSGGGLDTQYF. Written as DNA, the CDR3 is TGTGCCAGCAGCCCCTACTATAGCGGGGGGGGGTTAGATACGCAGTATTTT.